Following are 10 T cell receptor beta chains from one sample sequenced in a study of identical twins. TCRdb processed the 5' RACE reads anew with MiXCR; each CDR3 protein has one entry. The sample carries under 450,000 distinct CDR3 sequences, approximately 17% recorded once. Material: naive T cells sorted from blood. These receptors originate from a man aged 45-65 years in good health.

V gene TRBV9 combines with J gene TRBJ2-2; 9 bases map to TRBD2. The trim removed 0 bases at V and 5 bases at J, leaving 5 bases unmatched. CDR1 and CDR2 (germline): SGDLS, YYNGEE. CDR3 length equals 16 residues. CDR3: CASSVAPAGGTGELFF. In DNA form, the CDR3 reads TGTGCCAGCAGCGTAGCCCCGGCGGGAGGGACCGGGGAGCTGTTTTTT. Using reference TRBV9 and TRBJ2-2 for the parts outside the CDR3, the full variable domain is DSGVTQTPKHLITATGQRVTLRCSPRSGDLSVYWYQQSLDQGLQFLIQYYNGEERAKGNILERFSAQQFPDLHSELNLSSLELGDSALYFCASSVAPAGGTGELFFGEGSRLTVL.

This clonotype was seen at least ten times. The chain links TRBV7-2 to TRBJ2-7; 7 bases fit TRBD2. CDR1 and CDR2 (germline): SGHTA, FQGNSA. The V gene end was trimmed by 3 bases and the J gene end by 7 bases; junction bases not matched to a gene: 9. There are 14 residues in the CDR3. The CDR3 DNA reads TGTGCCAGCAGCTTGTCTAGATCCGGGGGGGAGCAGTACTTC. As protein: CASSLSRSGGEQYF.

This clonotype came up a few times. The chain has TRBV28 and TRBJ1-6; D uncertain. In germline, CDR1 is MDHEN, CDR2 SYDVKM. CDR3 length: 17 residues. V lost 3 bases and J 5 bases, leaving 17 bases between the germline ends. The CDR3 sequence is CASSLVGAWENNSPLHF. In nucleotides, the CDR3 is TGTGCCAGCAGTTTGGTTGGCGCCTGGGAAAATAATTCACCCCTCCACTTT.

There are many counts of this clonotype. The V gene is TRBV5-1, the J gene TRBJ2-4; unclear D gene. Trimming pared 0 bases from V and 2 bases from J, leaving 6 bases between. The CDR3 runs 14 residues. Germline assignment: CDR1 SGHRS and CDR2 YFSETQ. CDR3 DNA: TGCGCCAGCAGCTTGGGGGGTACCAAAAACATTCAGTACTTC. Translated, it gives CASSLGGTKNIQYF.

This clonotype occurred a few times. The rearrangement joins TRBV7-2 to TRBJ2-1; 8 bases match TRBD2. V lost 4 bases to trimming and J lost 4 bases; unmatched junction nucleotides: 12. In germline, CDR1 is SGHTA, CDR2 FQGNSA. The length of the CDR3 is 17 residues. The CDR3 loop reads CASSSGARLAPYNEQFF. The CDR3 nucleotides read TGTGCCAGCAGCTCCGGGGCTCGACTAGCGCCGTACAATGAGCAGTTCTTC.

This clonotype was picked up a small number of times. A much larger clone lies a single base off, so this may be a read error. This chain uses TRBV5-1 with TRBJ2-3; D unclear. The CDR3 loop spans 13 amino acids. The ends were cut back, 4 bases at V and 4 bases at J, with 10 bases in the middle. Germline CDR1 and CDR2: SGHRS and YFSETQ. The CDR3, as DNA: TGCGCCAGCAGCCAAGAATGGGCAGATACGCAGTATTTT. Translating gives CASSQEWADTQYF. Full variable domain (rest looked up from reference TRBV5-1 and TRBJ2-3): KAGVTQTPRYLIKTRGQQVTLSCSPISGHRSVSWYQQTPGQGLQFLFEYFSETQRNKGNFPGRFSGRQFSNSRSEMNVSTLELGDSALYLCASSQEWADTQYFGPGTRLTVL.

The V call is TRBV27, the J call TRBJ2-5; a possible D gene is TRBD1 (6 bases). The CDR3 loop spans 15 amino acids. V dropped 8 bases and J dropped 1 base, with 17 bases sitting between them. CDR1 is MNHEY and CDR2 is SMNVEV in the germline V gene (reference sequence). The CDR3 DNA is TGTGCCAGCCCGATAAAGACAGGACGCCAAGAGACCCAGTACTTC. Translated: CASPIKTGRQETQYF.

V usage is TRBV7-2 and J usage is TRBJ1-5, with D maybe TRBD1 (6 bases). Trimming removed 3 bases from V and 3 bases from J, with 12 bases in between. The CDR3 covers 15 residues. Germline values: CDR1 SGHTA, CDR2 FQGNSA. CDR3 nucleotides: TGTGCCAGCAGCTTGGACAGTTCCCTCAATCAGCCCCAGCATTTT. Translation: CASSLDSSLNQPQHF.

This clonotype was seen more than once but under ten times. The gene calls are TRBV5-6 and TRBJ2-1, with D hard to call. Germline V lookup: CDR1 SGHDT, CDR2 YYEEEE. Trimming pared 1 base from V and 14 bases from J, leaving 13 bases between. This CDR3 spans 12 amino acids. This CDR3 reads CASSLSQGRKFF. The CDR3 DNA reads TGTGCCAGCAGCTTGTCTCAAGGAAGAAAGTTCTTC.

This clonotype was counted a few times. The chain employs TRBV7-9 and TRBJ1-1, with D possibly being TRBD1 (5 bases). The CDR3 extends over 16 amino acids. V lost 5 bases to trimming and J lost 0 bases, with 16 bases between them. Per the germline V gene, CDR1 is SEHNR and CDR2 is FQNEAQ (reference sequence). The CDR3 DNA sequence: TGTGCCAGCAGCCTCACGGGGGGGATCGTGAACACTGAAGCTTTCTTT. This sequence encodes CASSLTGGIVNTEAFF.